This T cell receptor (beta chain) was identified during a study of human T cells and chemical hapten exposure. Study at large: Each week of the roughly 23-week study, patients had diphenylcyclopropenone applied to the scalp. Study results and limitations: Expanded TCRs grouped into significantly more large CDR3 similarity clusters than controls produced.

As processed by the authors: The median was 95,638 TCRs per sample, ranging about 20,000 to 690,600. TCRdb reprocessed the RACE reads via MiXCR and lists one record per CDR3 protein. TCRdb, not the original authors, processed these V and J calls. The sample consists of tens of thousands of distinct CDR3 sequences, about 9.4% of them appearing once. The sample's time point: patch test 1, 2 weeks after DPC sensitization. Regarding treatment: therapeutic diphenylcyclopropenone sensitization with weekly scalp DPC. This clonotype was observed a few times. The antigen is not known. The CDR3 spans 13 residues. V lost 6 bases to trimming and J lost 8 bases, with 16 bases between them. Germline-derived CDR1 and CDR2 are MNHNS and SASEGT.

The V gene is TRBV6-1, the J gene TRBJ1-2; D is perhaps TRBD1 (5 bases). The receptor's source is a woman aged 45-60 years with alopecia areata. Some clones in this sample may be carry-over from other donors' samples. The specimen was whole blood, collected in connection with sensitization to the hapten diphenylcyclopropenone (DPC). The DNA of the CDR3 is TGTGCCAGCAGGGGGCCGGCTCACTTAGGCTACACCTTC. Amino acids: CASRGPAHLGYTF.